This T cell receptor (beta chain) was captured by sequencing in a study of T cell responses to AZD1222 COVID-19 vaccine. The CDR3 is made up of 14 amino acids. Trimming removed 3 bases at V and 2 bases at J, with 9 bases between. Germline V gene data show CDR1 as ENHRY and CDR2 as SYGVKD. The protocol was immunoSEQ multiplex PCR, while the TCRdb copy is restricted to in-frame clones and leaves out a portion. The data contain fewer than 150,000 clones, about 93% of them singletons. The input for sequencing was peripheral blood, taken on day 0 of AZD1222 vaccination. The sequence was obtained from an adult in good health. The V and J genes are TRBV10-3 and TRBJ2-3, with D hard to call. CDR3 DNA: TGTGCCATCAGTGATGCCGGAACCACAGATACGCAGTATTTT. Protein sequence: CAISDAGTTDTQYF.